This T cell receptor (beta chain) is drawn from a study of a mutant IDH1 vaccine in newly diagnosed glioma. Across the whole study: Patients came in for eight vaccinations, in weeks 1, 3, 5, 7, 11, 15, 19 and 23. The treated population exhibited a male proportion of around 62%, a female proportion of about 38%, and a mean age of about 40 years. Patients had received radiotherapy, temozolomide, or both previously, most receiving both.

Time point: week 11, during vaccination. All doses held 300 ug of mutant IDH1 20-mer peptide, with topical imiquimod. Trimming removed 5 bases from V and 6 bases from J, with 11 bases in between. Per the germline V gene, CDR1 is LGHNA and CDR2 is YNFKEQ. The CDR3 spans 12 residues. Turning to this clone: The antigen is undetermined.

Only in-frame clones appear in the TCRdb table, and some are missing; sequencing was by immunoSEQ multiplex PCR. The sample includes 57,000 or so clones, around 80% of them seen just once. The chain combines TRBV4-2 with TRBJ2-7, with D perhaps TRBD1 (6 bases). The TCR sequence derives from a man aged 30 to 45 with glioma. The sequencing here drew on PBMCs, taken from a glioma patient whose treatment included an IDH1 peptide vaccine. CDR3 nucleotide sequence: TGTGCCAGCAGCGGGGGCCCCTCCGAGCAGTACTTC. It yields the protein CASSGGPSEQYF.